The clone carrying this T cell receptor (beta chain) was counted a few times. The data originate from a study of patients and donors after allogeneic stem cell transplantation. TCRdb redid the calling of the RT-PCR reads with MiXCR, one entry per CDR3 protein. The table lists some 880,000 distinct CDR3 sequences, around 17% of them singletons. The length of the CDR3 is 17 residues. Germline V gives CDR1 SQVTM, CDR2 ANQGSEA. V lost 3 bases to trimming and J lost 2 bases; unmatched junction nucleotides: 5. Specimen: blood, either unsorted or a sorted T cell fraction (not recorded which). This clonotype originated in a human donor who was either an allogeneic HSCT recipient or a stem cell or donor lymphocyte infusion donor (not recorded which). It is not recorded whose cells these are; they may come from a transplant donor. This chain joins TRBV29-1 and TRBJ2-1; TRBD2 aligns across 15 bases. The CDR3 nucleotides read TGCAGCGTTGAGGGACTAGCGGGGGGATCTACCTACAATGAGCAGTTCTTC. It encodes CSVEGLAGGSTYNEQFF.